The TCR beta chain under discussion was sequenced for a study of shared clonotypes between healthy human individuals (TCRdb year 2020). Broadly, across the study: A few men and two women, aged 18 to 49 years, made up the cohort. Per donor, three plates each were used for CD4 naive and CD4 memory, two for CD8 naive, and one for CD8 memory. The study deeply sequenced blood TCR repertoires of about 5 healthy adults to estimate repertoire size and the extent of clonotype sharing between individuals. Different laboratories and diverse techniques were used to prepare libraries and sequence TCR repertoires, to increase sequencing depth and limit assay-specific biases. Leukapheresis yielded between about 0.9 and 10 billion PBMCs per donor. Here is what the overall study found, with its caveats: Even with the large sequencing depth, rarefaction of the sorted-subset datasets indicated that sequencing was incomplete. About 4.5% of naive CD4, 3.5% of naive CD8, 2% to 2.5% of memory CD4, and approximately 0.4% of memory CD8 clonotypes were shared across a few donors. Naive subsets generally had larger estimated clonotype richness than memory subsets. Because the study included a small number of donors, the genetic and exposure-history diversity represented was limited. Higher generation probabilities were observed for clonotypes shared by all four sorted-subset donors than for non-shared clonotypes. Based on pairwise subsampling, the degree of clonotype sharing among donors was expected to be affected by sequencing depth. Only blood was sampled, and tissue TCR repertoires likely differ from those in blood.

CDR1 SGHTA and CDR2 FQGTGA were looked up in the germline V gene. From the cysteine through the phenylalanine, the CDR3 covers 13 amino acids. Just the 39-base CDR3 DNA is kept, in frame starting at base 1. TCR CDR3 regions were amplified from genomic DNA by multiplex PCR using the deep immunoSEQ assay. Extracted genomic DNA from each cell subset was distributed evenly across all wells of several immunoSEQ 96-well plates, and each plate was treated as a replicate. For sorted subsets, approximately 200 ng of genomic DNA, equivalent to 25,000 to 35,000 T cell genomes, went into each replicate PCR. Purified libraries were quantified with a Qubit 3.0 fluorometer, sized on a Bioanalyzer 2100, and re-quantified with the KAPA Library Quantification kit. Each immunoSEQ 96-well plate was sequenced on its own single-read 150-cycle Illumina NextSeq 550 flow cell. Processing in the source paper ran as follows. The immunoSEQ output contained only junctional sequences without quality scores, so filtering could not match that applied to full-length reads. Sequences were annotated with PyIR, a Python wrapper for IgBLAST v1.9, and V/J genes and CDR3 were assigned using IMGT germline references. Any read was removed if the V/J assignment was weak (E-value above 1e-6), the CDR3 was missing, or the read contained stop codons, out-of-frame junctions, or ambiguous translated residues. V3J clonotypes were defined as sequences sharing the same inferred V gene, J gene, and CDR3 amino acid sequence. The percentage overlap between two repertoires was calculated by dividing the number of shared unique clonotypes by the size of the smaller repertoire. Richness of each repertoire was evaluated using RTK rarefaction, the Chao1 estimator, and Recon v2.1 estimates of unobserved clonotypes. Generation probabilities for all TCRbeta clonotypes obtained by the gDNA method from a handful of donors were computed using OLGA. TCRdb took over this immuneACCESS table, retaining in-frame rearrangements with V and J assigned. Such tables are incomplete; in checked studies, under half of the missing clones stem from an unresolved V gene, and the remainder is unexplained. For V, J and clone size, that table is used; D and trimming come from the DNA. The sample records fewer than 3 million clones, about nine tenths of which are singletons. Approximately 0.4% of the sample belongs to the ten largest clones.

Healthy HIV-negative adults with no recently reported acute infections or vaccinations were included as donors. Every donor was a Caucasian adult living in Nashville, Tennessee, USA. CD4+ T cells were enriched by magnetic negative selection; naive cells were then positively selected on CD45RA, and the negative fraction formed the memory subset. Blood was collected by leukapheresis, and PBMCs were isolated by Ficoll-Histopaque density gradient centrifugation and then cryopreserved in liquid nitrogen vapor phase. Analytical flow cytometry was used to check the purity and quantity of every magnetically sorted T cell population. Genomic DNA was isolated from each sorted fraction and quantified by UV absorbance on a Nanodrop 2000c. On this clone itself: The antigen it binds to is not known. An end of the junction differs from the germline gene, which may be a read error.

This receptor was taken from a man between 18 and 29 years old in good health. Some clones in this sample may be carry-over from other donors' samples. The rearrangement combines TRBV7-3 with TRBJ2-1; TRBD1 matches 7 bases in the middle. Sequencing was carried out using naive CD4+ T cells from PBMCs. Read against the paper, the sample's cell subset or site label means: CD45RA+ positively selected. CDR3 region: CASSLTGDNEQFF. In nucleotides, the sequence is TGTGCCAGCAGCCTAACAGGGGACAATGAGCAGTTCTTC.